This TCR beta chain came from a study of blood T cell repertoires in COVID-19. On the study more broadly: Collection of acute and convalescent COVID-19 samples took place in the United States, Italy and Spain. PBMCs, B-cell-depleted T cells, or T cells were the source of the cDNA or gDNA that made up the material.

CDR1 and CDR2 (germline): LGHDT, YNNKEL (reference sequence). The CDR3 has 16 amino acids. V was pared by 4 bases and J by 4 bases, with 8 bases of the junction left unmatched. The age range of participants was about 18 to 89 years, with residence in approximately 25 US areas. Resolution of symptoms, clearance, or two negative PCRs was present in recovered Cohort 3 donors. The table came from immunoSEQ multiplex PCR; TCRdb's copy has only in-frame clones and leaves some out. The table includes hundreds of thousands of clones, over 75% detected once. The source of this sequence is a woman aged 35 to 49 who had recovered from COVID-19. This chain uses TRBV3-1 (or the pseudogene TRBV3-2) with TRBJ1-3, with 9 bases lining up with TRBD1. The sequencing sample was made of PBMCs or T cells enriched from blood (not recorded which). CDR3 DNA sequence: TGTGCCAGCAGCCCAGACAGGGGGTCAACGGGAAACACCATATATTTT. Encoded protein: CASSPDRGSTGNTIYF.